This T cell receptor (beta chain) appears in the sequencing data of a study of T-cell reconstitution after alpha-beta-depleted transplantation in children. Points from the study as a whole: T cells produced anew were the main source of T-cell counts and diversity one year after transplant. Day-60 TCRbeta diversity that was high in some patients was derived from surviving recipient T cells and thymic progenitors. Reported findings indicate that, about two months after transplant, alpha-beta T cells came from several hundred expanded clones, which were derived from non-depleted graft cells.

This clonotype was seen only a few times. Antigen: not known. This CDR3 is 13 amino acids long. The germline CDR1 and CDR2 sequences are DFQATT and SNEGSKA (reference sequence). V was pared by 0 bases and J by 1 base, with 6 bases between. Using unique molecular identifiers, the investigators prepared the TCRbeta library. MiXCR, applied by TCRdb to the PCR reads, yields one record per CDR3 protein. The table lists about 980,000 distinct CDR3 sequences, less than 30% of them singletons. This chain joins TRBV20-1 and TRBJ1-1, with unresolved D. This receptor was identified in a boy under two years old who had a stem cell transplant for SCID, so the T cells may come from the graft donor. The sample in question was PBMCs, mostly from graft donor cells, obtained 360 days after TCRalphabeta/CD19-depleted stem cell transplant. CDR3 nucleotides: TGCAGTGCTAGAGATCACCCGAACACTGAAGCTTTCTTT. Encoded protein: CSARDHPNTEAFF.